Sequencing of this TCR beta chain was carried out in a study of metastatic and nonmetastatic thyroid tumors (dated by TCRdb to 2020 to 2022). Regarding the complete study: Repertoires were compared across peripheral blood and tumor or nodule tissue samples from malignant and benign thyroid patients. General study outcomes and caveats: TCR beta diversity was reported as significantly higher in malignant tumors than in benign nodules, in both blood and tumor samples.

As regards this clone: Its cognate antigen has yet to be identified. The record has no base qualities; no much larger clone is one base away.

No patient had received any treatment before thyroid surgery. Using T-cell receptor beta sequencing, the researchers looked back retrospectively at clinical samples from patients, gathered between the early 2010s and the late 2010s. The method behind the library was PCR. The instrument was an Illumina HiSeq 4000. High-throughput sequencing was used to profile the CDR3 region of the TCR beta-chain in every patient. Per the authors' processing: Drawing on CDR3 differences between clinicopathological groups, the researchers built a classifier meant to tell apart patients with distant-metastatic papillary thyroid cancer. Repertoire diversity was assessed with the Shannon index, and tumor-blood repertoire similarity with the Morisita-Horn index. TCRdb reprocessed the public reads (quality trimming at Q25 with fastp, clone calling with MiXCR) and kept in-frame beta chains. These V and J calls rely on TCRdb rather than the paper's analysis. The table for this sample lists about 8,400 clones; roughly 31% of them were counted only once. The top ten constitute 15% to 20% of the sample.

The sequencing sample was made of tumor tissue. This TCR derives from a female donor with papillary thyroid cancer or a benign thyroid nodule (not recorded which). Some clones in this sample may be carry-over from other donors' samples.

The CDR3 protein sequence reads: CASSLRGSADTQYF. In nucleotides, the sequence is TGTGCCAGCAGTTTAAGAGGATCTGCAGATACGCAGTATTTT. The V and J segments used are TRBV28 and TRBJ2-3; the D gene cannot be named for sure. CDR1 and CDR2 (MDHEN, SYDVKM) derive from the germline V gene. Its CDR3 holds 14 amino acids, cysteine through phenylalanine. Only the CDR3 part of the read is kept: 42 bases, read in frame from the first base. The V end loses 2 bases and the J end loses 4 bases, and a stretch of 10 bases separates them.